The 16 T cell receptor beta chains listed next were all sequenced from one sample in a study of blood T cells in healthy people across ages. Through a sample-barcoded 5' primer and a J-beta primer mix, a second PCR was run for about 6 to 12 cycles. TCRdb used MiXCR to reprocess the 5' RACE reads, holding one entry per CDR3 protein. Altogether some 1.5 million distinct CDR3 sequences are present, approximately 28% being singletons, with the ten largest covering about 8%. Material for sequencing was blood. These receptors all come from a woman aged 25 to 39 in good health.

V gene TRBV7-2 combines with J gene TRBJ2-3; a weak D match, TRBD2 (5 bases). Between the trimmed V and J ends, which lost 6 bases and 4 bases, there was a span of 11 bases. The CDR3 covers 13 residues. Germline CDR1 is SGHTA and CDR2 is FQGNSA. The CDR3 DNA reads TGTGCCAGCAGGCGTACTAGTCCAGATACGCAGTATTTT. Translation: CASRRTSPDTQYF.

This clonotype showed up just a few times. The CDR3 coding sequence is TGCAGCGTCGGGACAGACTCAGGGCGGGGCTACACCTTC. Translating it yields CSVGTDSGRGYTF. J is TRBJ1-2 and V is TRBV29-1, with 7 nucleotides matching TRBD1. V dropped 6 bases and J dropped 8; count of bases not matched to a gene: 12. Looked up from germline, CDR1 is SQVTM and CDR2 is ANQGSEA. CDR3 length: 13 residues.

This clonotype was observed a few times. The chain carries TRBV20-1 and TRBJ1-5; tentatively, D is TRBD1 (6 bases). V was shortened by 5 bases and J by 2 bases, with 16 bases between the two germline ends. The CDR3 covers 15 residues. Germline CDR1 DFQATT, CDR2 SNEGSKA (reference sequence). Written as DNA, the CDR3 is TGCAGTGCTGCCGAACCAGGGGTAGGCAATCAGCCCCAGCATTTT. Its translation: CSAAEPGVGNQPQHF.

DNA for the CDR3: TGTGCCAGCCCCCGGGGGCGGGAGGGCCGCGGTGAGCAGTTCTTC. Amino acid sequence: CASPRGREGRGEQFF. The V gene is TRBV21-1, the J gene TRBJ2-1; TRBD2, as called in the table, went unchecked against the DNA. TRBV21-1 is tagged as a pseudogene. The CDR3 runs to 15 residues.

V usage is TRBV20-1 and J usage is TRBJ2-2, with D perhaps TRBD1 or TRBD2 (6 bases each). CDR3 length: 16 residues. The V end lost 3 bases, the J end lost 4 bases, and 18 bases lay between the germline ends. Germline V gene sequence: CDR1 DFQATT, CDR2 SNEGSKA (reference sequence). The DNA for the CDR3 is TGCAGTGCTAGGGTCCCTAGGGGGGATATCACCGGGGAGCTGTTTTTT. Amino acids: CSARVPRGDITGELFF.

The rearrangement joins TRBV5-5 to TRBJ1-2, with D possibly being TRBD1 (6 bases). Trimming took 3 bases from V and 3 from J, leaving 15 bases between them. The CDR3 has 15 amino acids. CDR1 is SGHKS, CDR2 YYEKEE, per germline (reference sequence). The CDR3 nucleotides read TGTGCCAGCAGCTCCCAAGGGGGATTTGACTATGGCTACACCTTC. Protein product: CASSSQGGFDYGYTF.

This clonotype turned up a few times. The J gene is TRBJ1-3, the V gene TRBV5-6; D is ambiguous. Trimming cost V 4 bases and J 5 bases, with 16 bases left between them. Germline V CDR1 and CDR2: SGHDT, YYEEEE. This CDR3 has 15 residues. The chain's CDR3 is CASSLTAATRNTIYF. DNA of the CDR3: TGTGCCAGCAGCCTGACTGCAGCTACCAGAAACACCATATATTTT.

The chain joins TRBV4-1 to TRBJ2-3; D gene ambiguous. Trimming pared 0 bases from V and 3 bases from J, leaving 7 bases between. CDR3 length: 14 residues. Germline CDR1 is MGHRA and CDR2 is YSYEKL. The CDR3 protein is CASSQEAATDTQYF. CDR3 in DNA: TGCGCCAGCAGCCAAGAAGCAGCTACAGATACGCAGTATTTT.

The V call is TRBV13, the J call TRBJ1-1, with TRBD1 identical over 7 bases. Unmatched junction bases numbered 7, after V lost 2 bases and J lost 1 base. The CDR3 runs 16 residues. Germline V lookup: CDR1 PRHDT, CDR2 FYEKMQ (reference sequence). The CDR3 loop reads CASSLSGTARNTEAFF. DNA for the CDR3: TGTGCCAGCAGCTTAAGCGGGACAGCCAGGAACACTGAAGCTTTCTTT.

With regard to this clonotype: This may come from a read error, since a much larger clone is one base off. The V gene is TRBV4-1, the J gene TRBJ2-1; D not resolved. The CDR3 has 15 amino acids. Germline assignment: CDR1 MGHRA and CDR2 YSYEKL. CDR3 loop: CASRQGRSSYNEQFF. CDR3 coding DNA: TGCGCCAGCAGGCAAGGACGTTCCTCCTACAATGAGCAGTTCTTC.

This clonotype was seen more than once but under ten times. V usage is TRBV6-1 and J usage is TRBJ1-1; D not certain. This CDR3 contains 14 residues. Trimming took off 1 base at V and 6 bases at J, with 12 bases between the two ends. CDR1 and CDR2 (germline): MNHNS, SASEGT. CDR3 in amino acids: CASSEEFTASEAFF. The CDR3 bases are TGTGCCAGCAGTGAAGAATTCACGGCCTCTGAAGCTTTCTTT.

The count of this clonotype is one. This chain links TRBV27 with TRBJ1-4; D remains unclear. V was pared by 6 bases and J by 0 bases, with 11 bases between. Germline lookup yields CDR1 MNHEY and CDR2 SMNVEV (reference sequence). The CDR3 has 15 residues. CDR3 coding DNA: TGTGCCAGCAGCCTGAGACGGTCAACTAATGAAAAACTGTTTTTT. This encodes CASSLRRSTNEKLFF.

DNA of the CDR3: TGTGCCAGCAGGGTAAGGTCCACTATCTTCGGTAGTGAGCAGTTCTTC. Residues: CASRVRSTIFGSEQFF. V and J are TRBV27 and TRBJ2-1; unclear D gene. The CDR3 runs 16 residues. Trimming pared 6 bases from V and 9 bases from J, leaving 24 bases between. The germline CDR1 and CDR2 sequences are MNHEY and SMNVEV (reference sequence).

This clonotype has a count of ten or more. CDR3 bases: TGTGCCAGCAGCCGGACTAGCGGGATTGCCTACGAGCAGTACTTC. As protein: CASSRTSGIAYEQYF. This chain connects TRBV3-1 to TRBJ2-7; 12 nucleotides match TRBD2. Per germline, CDR1 LGHDT and CDR2 YNNKEL (reference sequence). V gave up 4 bases and J gave up 2 bases; unmatched junction bases: 3. The CDR3 spans 15 residues.

The CDR3 loop is CASRGLAQSKELTDTQYF. The CDR3 coding sequence is TGCGCCAGCCGAGGACTTGCTCAAAGCAAAGAACTCACAGATACGCAGTATTTT. The rearrangement links TRBV5-1 to TRBJ2-3; weak D call: TRBD2 (5 bases). Trimming shortened V by 7 bases and J by 2 bases, and 26 bases separated the two germline ends. From germline, CDR1 is SGHRS and CDR2 YFSETQ. This CDR3 region has 18 residues.

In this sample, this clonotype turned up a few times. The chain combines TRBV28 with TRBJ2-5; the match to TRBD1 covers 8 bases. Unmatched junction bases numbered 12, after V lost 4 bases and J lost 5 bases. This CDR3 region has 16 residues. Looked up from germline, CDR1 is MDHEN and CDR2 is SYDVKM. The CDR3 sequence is CASSSSGTGQVETQYF. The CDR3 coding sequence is TGTGCCAGCAGTTCTTCCGGGACAGGCCAAGTGGAGACCCAGTACTTC.